These T cell receptor beta chains were read from a single sample in a study of human T cells and chemical hapten exposure. TCRdb re-called the RACE reads through MiXCR, storing one row per CDR3 protein. The data show 300,000 to 400,000 distinct CDR3 sequences, more than 4.5% seen once. The sample was whole blood, taken in connection with sensitization to the hapten diphenylcyclopropenone (DPC). The receptor set was obtained from a woman in her forties or fifties with alopecia areata. Some clones in this sample may be carry-over from other donors' samples. CDR3s leave out the opening cysteine and the closing phenylalanine or tryptophan.

>TRBV6-1|11
ASSDGLEDTQY
>TRBV2|11
ASTTTGQTEAF
>TRBV5-1|12
ASSSPGRGGEQF
>TRBV11-2|16
ASSLDNPQVTLTDTQY
>TRBV2|10
ASSEDNSPLH
>TRBV11-2|10
ASSSGAYGYT
>TRBV6-5|13
ASGGRESNTGELF
>TRBV7-2|12
ASSLDTRGNIQY
>TRBV7-2|13
ASSLLTSAPGEQY
>TRBV6-5|12
ASSRGGANGELF
>TRBV7-2|9
ASSSGPREY
>TRBV2|11
ASGQGVNTEAF
>TRBV4-3|14
ASSQDRASYNSPLH
>TRBV6-4|11
ASSEAGLTEAF
>TRBV7-6|15
ASSWGDSSAGANVLT
>TRBV20-1|10
SARAGNYGYT
>TRBV12-3/TRBV12-4|13
ASSPSGGANNEQF
>TRBV28|13
ASSQLDMTSYEQY
>TRBV29-1|10
SVGHMGYGYT
>TRBV5-1|10
ASSLANNEQF
>TRBV5-1|13
ASSSGQGSDSPLH
>TRBV5-1|14
ASSPPPSGGAVEQF
>TRBV29-1|9
SFRQGDTQY
>TRBV20-1|11
SAKDLSNQPQH
>TRBV28|13
ASSLPPVGKTEAF
>TRBV3-1|9
ASSHGRRAF
>TRBV7-8|13
ASSLGDFSNQPQH
>TRBV2|13
ASSEPAGRSDTQY
>TRBV11-2|15
AGSSGPLAHPYNEQF
>TRBV28|12
ASSLPLSSYEQY
>TRBV19|13
ASSIMAVSNQPQH
>TRBV20-1|13
SARGLAGPTGELF
>TRBV7-2|16
ASSLAIILAGGTDTQY